The 19 T cell receptor beta chains below come from one sample, sequenced in a study of patients and donors after allogeneic stem cell transplantation (dated by TCRdb to about 2020). Library preparation was by RT-PCR. Sequencing instrument: NextSeq 550. Through fastp at Q25 and MiXCR, TCRdb rebuilt clones from the public reads, retaining in-frame beta chains. Duplicate CDR3 protein sequences are folded into a single record with the most common DNA and genes. This sample has more than 850,000 distinct CDR3 sequences in its table, and approximately 19% of those were observed once. Jointly, the top ten make up around 6% of the sample. Sequencing was performed on blood, either unsorted or a sorted T cell fraction (not recorded which). The origin of the receptors is a human donor who was either an allogeneic HSCT recipient or a stem cell or donor lymphocyte infusion donor (not recorded which). It is not recorded whose cells these are; they may come from a transplant donor.

This rearrangement joins TRBV6-2 or TRBV6-3 to TRBJ2-7; D remains unclear. This CDR3 contains 13 residues. Germline CDR1 is MNHEY and CDR2 is SVGEGT. Trimming cost V 0 bases and J 7 bases, with 10 bases left between them. CDR3 DNA sequence: TGTGCCAGCAGTTACTCAGCCCGGAGAGAGCAGTACTTC. It translates to CASSYSARREQYF.

This clonotype showed up just a few times. This chain links TRBV4-2 with TRBJ1-1; D possibly corresponds to TRBD1 (6 bases). The V gene's germline CDR1 is LGHNA and CDR2 YNFKEQ. The CDR3 sequence is 14 residues long. The germline V and J ends were trimmed by 3 bases and 4 bases, with 12 bases remaining between them. The DNA of the CDR3 is TGTGCCAGCAGCCAGGATACAGGGATCACTGAAGCTTTCTTT. It encodes CASSQDTGITEAFF.

This chain joins TRBV6-5 and TRBJ1-1; TRBD1 is a possible D gene (5 bases). The CDR3 consists of 14 residues. The germline V gene has CDR1 MNHEY and CDR2 SVGAGI. V shed 2 bases and J shed 4 bases, with 11 bases lying between them. CDR3: CASSYRGTATEAFF. CDR3 DNA sequence: TGTGCCAGCAGTTACCGAGGGACGGCCACTGAAGCTTTCTTT.

This clonotype showed up just a few times. V is TRBV24-1 and J is TRBJ2-5; D tentatively fits TRBD1 or TRBD2 (5 bases each). Trimming left V 3 bases short and J 3 bases short, with 22 bases between. In germline, CDR1 is KGHDR, CDR2 SFDVKD. The CDR3 has 18 residues. CDR3 amino acids: CATSDAKRDGQGKETQYF. Here the CDR3 DNA reads TGTGCCACCAGTGATGCGAAAAGGGACGGCCAAGGGAAAGAGACCCAGTACTTC.

The chain combines TRBV9 with TRBJ2-7, with 7 bases matching TRBD2. This CDR3 region has 17 residues. Germline CDR1 reads SGDLS; CDR2 reads YYNGEE. The V gene end was trimmed by 1 base and the J gene end by 7 bases; junction bases not matched to a gene: 17. CDR3 amino acids: CASSVSSSPGGLGEQYF. The CDR3 nucleotides are TGTGCCAGCAGCGTAAGTAGTTCGCCGGGAGGTCTGGGGGAGCAGTACTTC.

Only a few counts were recorded for this clonotype. The rearrangement uses TRBV3-1 and TRBJ2-7; the match to TRBD2 covers 9 bases. Trimming cost V 0 bases and J 2 bases; bases outside gene matches: 5. Germline V gene sequence: CDR1 LGHDT, CDR2 YNNKEL (reference sequence). CDR3 length equals 16 residues. CDR3 protein: CASSQDLGLATYEQYF. For the CDR3, the DNA is TGTGCCAGCAGCCAAGATTTAGGACTAGCGACCTACGAGCAGTACTTC.

This clonotype was detected a few times. This chain links TRBV19 with TRBJ2-1; D is unresolved. The CDR3 has 16 residues. CDR1 is LNHDA, CDR2 SQIVND, per germline (reference sequence). Trimming pared 1 base from V and 3 bases from J, leaving 13 bases between. The CDR3 loop is CASSIVGPTIYNEQFF. The CDR3 bases are TGTGCCAGTAGTATAGTTGGTCCTACTATCTACAATGAGCAGTTCTTC. Supplemented by reference TRBV19 and TRBJ2-1, the full variable domain reads DGGITQSPKYLFRKEGQNVTLSCEQNLNHDAMYWYRQDPGQGLRLIYYSQIVNDFQKGDIAEGYSVSREKKESFPLTVTSAQKNPTAFYLCASSIVGPTIYNEQFFGPGTRLTVL.

The chain carries TRBV2 and TRBJ1-5, with D uncertain. The CDR3 covers 13 residues. Germline V lookup: CDR1 SNHLY, CDR2 FYNNEI. V lost 4 bases, J lost 5 bases, and 9 bases lay in between. The CDR3 spells CASSAGFDQPQHF. CDR3 DNA sequence: TGTGCCAGCAGTGCCGGGTTCGATCAGCCCCAGCATTTT.

This clonotype was seen just once. This chain uses TRBV4-3 with TRBJ2-1, with D tentatively TRBD2 (6 bases). Germline lookup yields CDR1 LGHNA and CDR2 YSLEER. The V end was cut by 0 bases, the J end by 4 bases, with 16 bases between. The CDR3 contains 17 residues. This chain's CDR3 is CASSQDRRGPLYNEQFF. CDR3 nucleotide sequence: TGCGCCAGCAGCCAAGATCGGCGGGGCCCCCTTTACAATGAGCAGTTCTTC.

This clonotype was recorded many times. The chain couples TRBV5-1 to TRBJ2-3, with D possibly matching TRBD2 (6 bases). CDR3 size: 15 residues. CDR1 and CDR2 (germline): SGHRS, YFSETQ. Trimming removed 1 base from V and 4 bases from J, with 13 bases in between. CDR3 DNA sequence: TGCGCCAGCAGCTTGTTGCGAGGAGGGGCAGATACGCAGTATTTT. It translates to CASSLLRGGADTQYF.

The sample holds a few counts of this clonotype. This chain uses TRBV5-1 with TRBJ1-1; the D gene is possibly TRBD1 (5 bases). Trimming removed 4 bases from V and 7 bases from J, with 20 bases in between. This CDR3 has 15 amino acids. Germline loops: CDR1 SGHRS, CDR2 YFSETQ. The CDR3 bases are TGCGCCAGCAGCCCACCGTACTCGGGACGGAGTGAAGCTTTCTTT. Translating gives CASSPPYSGRSEAFF.

This clonotype was seen repeatedly, ten times or more. The V gene is TRBV6-2 or TRBV6-3, the J gene TRBJ1-5, with D tentatively TRBD1 (6 bases). Between the trimmed V and J ends, which lost 5 bases and 6 bases, there was a span of 17 bases. The CDR3 runs to 15 residues. Germline assignment: CDR1 MNHEY and CDR2 SVGEGT. The CDR3: CASSLTGKRSQPQHF. DNA of the CDR3: TGTGCCAGCAGTCTCACAGGGAAGAGAAGTCAGCCCCAGCATTTT.

This clonotype has only a few counts. The CDR3: CSAERTGGNQPQHF. The CDR3 region has the DNA TGCAGTGCAGAACGGACTGGAGGGAATCAGCCCCAGCATTTT. The chain combines TRBV20-1 with TRBJ1-5; D unresolved. Germline CDR1 DFQATT, CDR2 SNEGSKA (reference sequence). Trimming took 6 bases from V and 4 from J, leaving 16 bases between them. CDR3 length equals 14 residues.

CDR3 DNA: TGTGCCATCACCCAGGGAAACAATGAGCAGTTCTTC. This encodes CAITQGNNEQFF. J is TRBJ2-1 and V is TRBV10-3; TRBD1 might be the D (5 bases). The CDR3 is 12 amino acids. Germline V gives CDR1 ENHRY, CDR2 SYGVKD. Trimming removed 7 bases at V and 5 bases at J, with 9 bases between.

The chain recombines TRBV6-1 with TRBJ2-6; TRBD2 might be the D (5 bases). Per germline, CDR1 MNHNS and CDR2 SASEGT. The ends were cut back, 8 bases at V and 4 bases at J, with 12 bases in the middle. The CDR3 contains 14 residues. The CDR3 loop is CASGPGSGANVLTF. Here the CDR3 DNA reads TGTGCCAGCGGTCCGGGGTCCGGGGCCAACGTCCTGACTTTC.

This clonotype was detected only a few times. This chain links TRBV7-6 with TRBJ2-2, with 12 bases fitting TRBD2. Per germline, CDR1 SGHVS and CDR2 FNYEAQ. Trimming removed 5 bases from V and 4 bases from J; junction bases left unmatched: 5. The CDR3 covers 16 residues. CDR3 sequence: CASSLTSGRPTGELFF. CDR3 nucleotide sequence: TGTGCCAGCAGCCTAACTAGCGGGAGGCCCACCGGGGAGCTGTTTTTT.

This clonotype has at least ten counts. The V and J genes are TRBV10-3 and TRBJ2-7, with D perhaps matching TRBD2 (7 bases). The CDR3 spans 13 residues. The V and J ends lost 8 bases and 3 bases respectively, with 14 bases between them. Germline V gene data show CDR1 as ENHRY and CDR2 as SYGVKD. In DNA, the CDR3 is TGTGCCATCGGCGGGGGCAGGGACTACGAGCAGTACTTC. Translating gives CAIGGGRDYEQYF.

This clonotype was observed a few times. The J gene is TRBJ1-2, the V gene TRBV7-9; D is unclear. The CDR3 runs 14 residues. V lost 5 bases and J lost 4, with 14 bases in between. The germline gives CDR1 SEHNR, CDR2 FQNEAQ (reference sequence). CDR3 protein: CASSPSRSSYGYTF. The CDR3 coding sequence is TGTGCCAGCAGCCCGTCGCGAAGCAGCTATGGCTACACCTTC.

This clonotype was seen a few times. The chain couples TRBV20-1 to TRBJ2-7; tentatively, D is TRBD2 (5 bases). This CDR3 spans 13 amino acids. V dropped 6 bases and J dropped 2 bases, with 14 bases sitting between them. Germline V gene lookup returns CDR1 DFQATT and CDR2 SNEGSKA (reference sequence). The CDR3 bases are TGCAGTGCCCCCCTCCGGGGAACCTACGAGCAGTACTTC. This codes for CSAPLRGTYEQYF.